Listed here are 21 T cell receptor beta chains from one sample, sequenced in a study of blood T cell repertoires in COVID-19. Repertoires were generated with immunoSEQ multiplex PCR, while TCRdb's copy carries only in-frame clones and drops some. Counted here are more than 85,000 clones, 84% occurring once; the ten biggest clones make up just under 10%. What was sequenced was peripheral blood. All receptors come from a man aged 35-49 years with active or convalescent COVID-19.

Only one count was recorded for this clone. This chain's CDR3 is CASNRQGNQPQHF. The CDR3, as DNA: TGTGCCAGTAACAGGCAAGGCAATCAGCCCCAGCATTTT. This rearrangement joins TRBV19 to TRBJ1-5, with a tentative D call TRBD1 (5 bases). The CDR3 runs to 13 residues. Germline CDR1 LNHDA, CDR2 SQIVND (reference sequence). V lost 7 bases and J lost 2, with 9 bases in between.

The chain employs TRBV9 and TRBJ1-1, with 7 bases identical to TRBD1. In germline, CDR1 is SGDLS, CDR2 YYNGEE. V lost 5 bases and J lost 4; bases outside the gene matches: 8. CDR3 length: 14 amino acids. The CDR3 is CASSRTGAGTEAFF. The CDR3 bases are TGTGCCAGCAGTCGTACAGGGGCGGGCACTGAAGCTTTCTTT. The full variable domain, its missing parts supplied by reference TRBV9 and TRBJ1-1, is DSGVTQTPKHLITATGQRVTLRCSPRSGDLSVYWYQQSLDQGLQFLIQYYNGEERAKGNILERFSAQQFPDLHSELNLSSLELGDSALYFCASSRTGAGTEAFFGQGTRLTVV.

V and J are TRBV4-3 and TRBJ2-1; D ambiguous. CDR1 and CDR2 from the germline V gene are LGHNA and YSLEER. This CDR3 region has 18 residues. The V end lost 1 base, the J end lost 5 bases, and 21 bases lay between the germline ends. As DNA, the CDR3 is TGCGCCAGCAGCCAAGCGGCATATTCGGGTCTGTTACACAATGAGCAGTTCTTC. It translates to CASSQAAYSGLLHNEQFF.

V gene TRBV18 combines with J gene TRBJ1-2; TRBD1 matches at 7 bases. Per the germline V gene, CDR1 is KGHSH and CDR2 is LQKENI. V trimming: 3 bases; J trimming: 4 bases; junction bases outside the gene matches: 2. This CDR3 contains 13 residues. The chain's CDR3 is CASSPDRFYGYTF. The CDR3 DNA is TGTGCCAGCTCACCGGACAGGTTCTATGGCTACACCTTC.

V is TRBV7-3 and J is TRBJ2-3; no firm D call. This CDR3 has 15 amino acids. Germline loops: CDR1 SGHTA, CDR2 FQGTGA. The V end was cut by 1 base, the J end by 0 bases, with 8 bases between. CDR3 in amino acids: CASSLNRVSTDTQYF. CDR3 in DNA: TGTGCCAGCAGCTTAAACCGGGTTAGCACAGATACGCAGTATTTT. Based on the CDR3 plus reference TRBV7-3 and TRBJ2-3, the full variable domain is GAGVSQTPSNKVTEKGKYVELRCDPISGHTALYWYRQSLGQGPEFLIYFQGTGAADDSGLPNDRFFAVRPEGSVSTLKIQRTERGDSAVYLCASSLNRVSTDTQYFGPGTRLTVL.

The chain recombines TRBV5-4 with TRBJ2-4, with 9 bases aligning to TRBD1. The germline V gene encodes CDR1 SGHNT and CDR2 YYREEE (reference sequence). CDR3 length: 17 amino acids. With V trimmed by 3 bases and J by 0 bases, 7 bases remained unmatched. DNA of the CDR3: TGTGCCAGCAGCTCAAAAACAGGGGGCGCAGCCAAAAACATTCAGTACTTC. It yields the protein CASSSKTGGAAKNIQYF.

V gene TRBV27 combines with J gene TRBJ2-3, with TRBD2 matching 12 bases. Unmatched junction bases numbered 10, after V lost 4 bases and J lost 8 bases. The CDR3 sequence is 16 residues long. The germline gives CDR1 MNHEY, CDR2 SMNVEV (reference sequence). The CDR3 bases are TGTGCCAGCAGTTCGATGACTAGCGGGGGCCCAGCTACGCAGTATTTT. Translating it yields CASSSMTSGGPATQYF.

V gene TRBV24-1 combines with J gene TRBJ1-2, with D maybe TRBD1 (6 bases). Trimming removed 6 bases from V and 0 bases from J, with 7 bases in between. CDR1 and CDR2 from the germline V gene are KGHDR and SFDVKD. CDR3 length equals 13 residues. The CDR3 DNA follows: TGTGCCACCAGTAAGGGGGCTAACTATGGCTACACCTTC. Its translation is CATSKGANYGYTF.

V gene TRBV6-4 combines with J gene TRBJ1-1, with D unclear. V gave up 7 bases and J gave up 0 bases, with 15 bases separating them. Germline-derived CDR1 and CDR2 are MRHNA and SNTAGT. CDR3 length: 15 amino acids. In DNA form, the CDR3 reads TGTGCCAGCACCATCGGGTCGGCATTGAACACTGAAGCTTTCTTT. Its protein is CASTIGSALNTEAFF.

The chain recombines TRBV12-3 or TRBV12-4 with TRBJ1-2, with TRBD1 matching 10 bases. V was pared by 6 bases and J by 8 bases, with 6 bases of the junction left unmatched. This CDR3 comprises 13 residues. In DNA, the CDR3 is TGTGCCAGCAGGGGGACAGGGGAATCCGGCTACACCTTC. Protein: CASRGTGESGYTF.

This chain joins TRBV6-2 or TRBV6-3 and TRBJ2-1, with 8 bases aligning to TRBD1. V lost 5 bases and J lost 2; bases outside the gene matches: 2. Germline CDR1 reads MNHEY; CDR2 reads SVGEGT. The CDR3 runs to 14 residues. CDR3 residues: CASSTGQAYNEQFF. DNA of the CDR3: TGTGCCAGCAGTACGGGACAGGCCTACAATGAGCAGTTCTTC.

V usage is TRBV7-2 and J usage is TRBJ2-5; D is perhaps TRBD2 (7 bases). The V gene lost 5 bases and the J gene lost 5 bases, with 21 bases spanning the gap. Germline V gives CDR1 SGHTA, CDR2 FQGNSA. The CDR3 has 16 residues. The CDR3 coding sequence is TGTGCCAGCAGCCTCACCCCCGGGGGGCCGGGGGAGACCCAGTACTTC. It encodes CASSLTPGGPGETQYF.

The chain couples TRBV2 to TRBJ1-5; D is possibly TRBD1 (6 bases). Germline V CDR1 and CDR2: SNHLY, FYNNEI. V was clipped by 6 bases and J by 6 bases, with 18 bases between them. This CDR3 is 15 amino acids long. CDR3 sequence: CASRTSGAGGQPQHF. The CDR3 DNA reads TGTGCCAGCAGGACATCAGGGGCGGGGGGTCAGCCCCAGCATTTT.

This chain uses TRBV29-1 with TRBJ1-4; D unresolved. The germline gives CDR1 SQVTM, CDR2 ANQGSEA. The V and J ends lost 7 bases and 5 bases respectively, with 20 bases between them. This CDR3 comprises 15 residues. In DNA form, the CDR3 reads TGCAGCGCTCGGGATCGGGTGGGGTCCAATGAAAAACTGTTTTTT. It encodes CSARDRVGSNEKLFF.

The CDR3: CASSRPGQGTPGELFF. CDR3 nucleotides: TGTGCCAGCTCCCGACCGGGACAGGGGACCCCCGGGGAGCTGTTTTTT. The chain links TRBV18 to TRBJ2-2, with 10 bases fitting TRBD1. V lost 6 bases to trimming and J lost 6 bases; unmatched junction nucleotides: 10. CDR1 and CDR2 from the germline V gene are KGHSH and LQKENI. The CDR3 is made up of 16 amino acids. The variable domain in full, with the rest retrieved from reference TRBV18 and TRBJ2-2, is NAGVMQNPRHLVRRRGQEARLRCSPMKGHSHVYWYRQLPEEGLKFMVYLQKENIIDESGMPKERFSAEFPKEGPSILRIQQVVRGDSAAYFCASSRPGQGTPGELFFGEGSRLTVL.

J is TRBJ1-5 and V is TRBV10-2, with D perhaps TRBD1 (6 bases). Germline assignment: CDR1 WSHSY and CDR2 SAAADI. The CDR3 extends over 15 amino acids. V gave up 3 bases and J gave up 4 bases, with 13 bases separating them. This CDR3 reads CASSDLTGGNQPQHF. The CDR3 DNA reads as TGCGCCAGCAGTGATCTGACAGGCGGTAATCAGCCCCAGCATTTT.

The V call is TRBV6-2 or TRBV6-3, the J call TRBJ1-2; TRBD1 is a possible D gene (5 bases). CDR3 length: 14 residues. Germline V CDR1 and CDR2: MNHEY, SVGEGT. Trimming left V 5 bases short and J 4 bases short, with 14 bases between. In DNA, the CDR3 is TGTGCCAGCAGTAGGGGACTTCAGACCTATGGCTACACCTTC. Translating it yields CASSRGLQTYGYTF.

The rearrangement joins TRBV18 to TRBJ1-1; no reliable D call. V shed 1 base and J shed 2 bases, with 11 bases lying between them. CDR3 length: 15 amino acids. From germline, CDR1 is KGHSH and CDR2 LQKENI. CDR3 residues: CASSPRTLANTEAFF. The CDR3 coding sequence is TGTGCCAGCTCACCACGTACTCTAGCAAACACTGAAGCTTTCTTT.

The chain is built from TRBV3-1 (or the pseudogene TRBV3-2) and TRBJ2-5; D not certain. Germline CDR1 reads LGHDT; CDR2 reads YNNKEL (reference sequence). Trimming pared 3 bases from V and 5 bases from J, leaving 7 bases between. The CDR3 has 12 residues. CDR3 bases: TGTGCCAGCAGCCAGGTTAGCGAGACCCAGTACTTC. Translated: CASSQVSETQYF.

This chain connects TRBV12-3 or TRBV12-4 to TRBJ2-3, with D uncertain. This CDR3 is 12 amino acids long. Deletions cut 2 bases from V and 10 bases from J, with 10 bases between. As DNA, the CDR3 is TGTGCCAGCAGTTTACCCCCTAGTGCGCAGTATTTT. This sequence encodes CASSLPPSAQYF.

This clone was found many times. V and J are TRBV7-3 and TRBJ2-2; the match to TRBD1 covers 7 bases. V lost 6 bases, J lost 3 bases, and 4 bases stayed unmatched. This CDR3 is 14 amino acids long. Germline V lookup: CDR1 SGHTA, CDR2 FQGTGA. The CDR3 here is CASRPGTDTGELFF. The CDR3 DNA sequence: TGTGCCAGCAGACCCGGGACAGACACCGGGGAGCTGTTTTTT.